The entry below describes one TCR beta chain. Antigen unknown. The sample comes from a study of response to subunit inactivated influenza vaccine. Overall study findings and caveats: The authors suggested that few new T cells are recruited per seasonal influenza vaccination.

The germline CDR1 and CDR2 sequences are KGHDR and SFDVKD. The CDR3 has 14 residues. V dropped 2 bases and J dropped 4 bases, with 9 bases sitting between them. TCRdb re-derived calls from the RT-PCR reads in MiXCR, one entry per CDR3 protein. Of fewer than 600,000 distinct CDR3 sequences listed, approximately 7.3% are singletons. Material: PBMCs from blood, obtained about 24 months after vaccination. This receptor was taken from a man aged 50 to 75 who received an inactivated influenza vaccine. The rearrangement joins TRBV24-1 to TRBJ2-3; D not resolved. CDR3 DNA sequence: TGTGCCACCAGTGATTCGACGGTGGCAGATACGCAGTATTTT. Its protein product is CATSDSTVADTQYF.